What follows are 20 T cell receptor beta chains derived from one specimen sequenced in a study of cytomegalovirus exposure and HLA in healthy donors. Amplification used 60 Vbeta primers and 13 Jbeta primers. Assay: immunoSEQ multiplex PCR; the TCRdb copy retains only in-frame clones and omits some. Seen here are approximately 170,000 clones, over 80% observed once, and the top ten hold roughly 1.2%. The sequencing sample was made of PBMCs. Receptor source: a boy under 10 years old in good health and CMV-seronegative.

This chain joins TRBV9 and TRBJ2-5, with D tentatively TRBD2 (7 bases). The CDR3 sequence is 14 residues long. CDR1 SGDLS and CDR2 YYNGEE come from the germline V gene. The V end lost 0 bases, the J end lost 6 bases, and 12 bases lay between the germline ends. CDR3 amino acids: CASSVEGGGQTQYF. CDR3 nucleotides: TGTGCCAGCAGCGTAGAAGGGGGGGGTCAGACCCAGTACTTC.

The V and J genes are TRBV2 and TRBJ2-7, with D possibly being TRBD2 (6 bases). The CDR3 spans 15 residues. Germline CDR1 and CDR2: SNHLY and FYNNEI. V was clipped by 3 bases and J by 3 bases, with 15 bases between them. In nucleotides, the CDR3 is TGTGCCAGCAGTGACAGCGGTAGCGGCTACTACGAGCAGTACGTC. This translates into CASSDSGSGYYEQYV.

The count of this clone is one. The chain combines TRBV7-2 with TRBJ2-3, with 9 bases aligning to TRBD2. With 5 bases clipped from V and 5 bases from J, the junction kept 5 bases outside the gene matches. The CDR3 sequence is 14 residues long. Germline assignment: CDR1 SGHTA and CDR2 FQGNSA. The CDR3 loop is CASSPWTSVDTQYF. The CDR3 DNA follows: TGTGCCAGCAGCCCCTGGACTAGCGTAGATACGCAGTATTTT.

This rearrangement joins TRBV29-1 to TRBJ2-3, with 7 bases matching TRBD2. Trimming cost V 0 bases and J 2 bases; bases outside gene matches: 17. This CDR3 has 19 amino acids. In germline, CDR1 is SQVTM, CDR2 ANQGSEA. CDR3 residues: CSVEDRLSLEGGITDTQYF. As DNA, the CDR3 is TGCAGCGTTGAAGATCGGTTAAGTTTGGAGGGAGGGATCACAGATACGCAGTATTTT.

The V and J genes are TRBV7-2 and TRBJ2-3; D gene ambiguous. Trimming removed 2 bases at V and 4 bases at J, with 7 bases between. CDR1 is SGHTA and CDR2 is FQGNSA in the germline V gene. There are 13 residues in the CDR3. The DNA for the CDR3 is TGTGCCAGCAGCTTACGAAGAGCAGATACGCAGTATTTT. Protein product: CASSLRRADTQYF.

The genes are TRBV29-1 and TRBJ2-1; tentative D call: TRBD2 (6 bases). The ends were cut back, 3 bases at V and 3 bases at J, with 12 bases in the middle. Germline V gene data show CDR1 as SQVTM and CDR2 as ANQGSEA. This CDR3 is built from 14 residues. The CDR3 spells CSVERREYYNEQFF. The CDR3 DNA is TGCAGCGTTGAGCGGAGGGAGTACTACAATGAGCAGTTCTTC.

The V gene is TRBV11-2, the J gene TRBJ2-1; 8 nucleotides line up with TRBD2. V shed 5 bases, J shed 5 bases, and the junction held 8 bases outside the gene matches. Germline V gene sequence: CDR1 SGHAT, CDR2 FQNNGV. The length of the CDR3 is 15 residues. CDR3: CASSRGLAVNNEQFF. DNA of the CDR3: TGTGCCAGCAGCCGCGGACTAGCCGTTAACAATGAGCAGTTCTTC.

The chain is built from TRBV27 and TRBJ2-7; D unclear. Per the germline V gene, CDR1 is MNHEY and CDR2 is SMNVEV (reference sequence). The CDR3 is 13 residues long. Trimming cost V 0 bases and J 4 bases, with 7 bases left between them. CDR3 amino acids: CASSLSRNYEQYF. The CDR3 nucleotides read TGTGCCAGCAGTTTATCGAGAAATTACGAGCAGTACTTC.

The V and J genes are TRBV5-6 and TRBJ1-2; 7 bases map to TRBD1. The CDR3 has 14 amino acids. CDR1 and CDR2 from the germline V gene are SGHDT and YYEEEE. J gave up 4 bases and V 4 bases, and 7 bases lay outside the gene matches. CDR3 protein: CASSPGRGAYGYTF. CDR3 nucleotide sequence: TGTGCCAGCAGCCCTGGCAGGGGGGCCTATGGCTACACCTTC.

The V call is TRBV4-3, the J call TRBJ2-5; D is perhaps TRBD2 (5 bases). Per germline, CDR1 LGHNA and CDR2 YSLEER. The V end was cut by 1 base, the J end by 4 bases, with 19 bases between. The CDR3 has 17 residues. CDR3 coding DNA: TGCGCCAGCAGCCAAGGAGCAGTGAGGGCCTGGGGAGAGACCCAGTACTTC. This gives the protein CASSQGAVRAWGETQYF.

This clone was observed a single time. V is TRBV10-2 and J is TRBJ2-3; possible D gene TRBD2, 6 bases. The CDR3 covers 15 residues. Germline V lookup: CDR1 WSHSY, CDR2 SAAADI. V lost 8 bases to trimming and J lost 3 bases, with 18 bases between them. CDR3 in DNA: TGCGCCAGCTCCGGGGGTGGTGGGATTACAGATACGCAGTATTTT. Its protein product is CASSGGGGITDTQYF.

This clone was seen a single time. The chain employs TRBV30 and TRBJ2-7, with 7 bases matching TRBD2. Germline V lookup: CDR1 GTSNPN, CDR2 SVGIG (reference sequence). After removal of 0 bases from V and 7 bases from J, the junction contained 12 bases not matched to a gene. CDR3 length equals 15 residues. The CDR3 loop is CAWSVSETGGVEQYF. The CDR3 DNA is TGTGCCTGGAGTGTCTCCGAAACGGGGGGAGTTGAGCAGTACTTC.

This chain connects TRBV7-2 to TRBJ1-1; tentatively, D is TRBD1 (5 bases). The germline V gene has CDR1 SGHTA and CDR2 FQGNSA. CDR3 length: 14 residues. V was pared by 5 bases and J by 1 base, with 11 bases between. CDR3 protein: CASSKSQGNTEAFF. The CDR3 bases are TGTGCCAGCAGCAAAAGTCAGGGGAACACTGAAGCTTTCTTT.

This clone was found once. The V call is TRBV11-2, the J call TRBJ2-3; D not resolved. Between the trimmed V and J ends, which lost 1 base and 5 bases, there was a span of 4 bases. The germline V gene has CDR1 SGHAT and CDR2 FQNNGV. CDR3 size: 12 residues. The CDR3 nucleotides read TGTGCCAGCAGCTTAGTTCAAGATACGCAGTATTTT. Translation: CASSLVQDTQYF. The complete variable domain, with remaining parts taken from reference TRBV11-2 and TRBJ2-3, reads EAGVAQSPRYKIIEKRQSVAFWCNPISGHATLYWYQQILGQGPKLLIQFQNNGVVDDSQLPKDRFSAERLKGVDSTLKIQPAKLEDSAVYLCASSLVQDTQYFGPGTRLTVL.

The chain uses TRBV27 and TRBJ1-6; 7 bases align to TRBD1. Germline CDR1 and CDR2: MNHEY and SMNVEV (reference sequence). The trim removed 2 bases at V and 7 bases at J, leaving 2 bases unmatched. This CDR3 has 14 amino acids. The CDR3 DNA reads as TGTGCCAGCAGTTTAAGGGGGCTAAATTCACCCCTCCACTTT. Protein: CASSLRGLNSPLHF.

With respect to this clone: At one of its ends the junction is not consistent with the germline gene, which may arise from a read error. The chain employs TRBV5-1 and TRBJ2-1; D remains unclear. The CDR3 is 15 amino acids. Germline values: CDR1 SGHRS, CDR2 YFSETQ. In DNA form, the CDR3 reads TGCGCCAGCATCTTGTCTCCTGAACTTTACAATGAGCAGTTCTTC. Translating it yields CASILSPELYNEQFF.

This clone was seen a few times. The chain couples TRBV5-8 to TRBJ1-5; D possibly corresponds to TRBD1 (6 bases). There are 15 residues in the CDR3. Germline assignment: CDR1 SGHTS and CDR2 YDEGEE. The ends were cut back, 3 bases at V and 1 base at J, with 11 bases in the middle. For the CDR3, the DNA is TGTGCCAGCAGCTCAGGGGTGGTGAGCAATCAGCCCCAGCATTTT. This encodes CASSSGVVSNQPQHF.

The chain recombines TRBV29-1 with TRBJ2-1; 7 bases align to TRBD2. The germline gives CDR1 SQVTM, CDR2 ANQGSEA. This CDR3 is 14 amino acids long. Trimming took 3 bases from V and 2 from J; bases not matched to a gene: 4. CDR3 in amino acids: CSVDGGGTYNEQFF. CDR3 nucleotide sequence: TGCAGCGTTGATGGGGGGGGTACCTACAATGAGCAGTTCTTC.

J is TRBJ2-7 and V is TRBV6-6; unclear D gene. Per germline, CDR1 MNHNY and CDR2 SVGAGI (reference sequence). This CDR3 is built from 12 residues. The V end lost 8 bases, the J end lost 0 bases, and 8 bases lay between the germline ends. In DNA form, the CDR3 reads TGTGCCAGCTCCCTCAGCTCCTACGAGCAGTACTTC. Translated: CASSLSSYEQYF.

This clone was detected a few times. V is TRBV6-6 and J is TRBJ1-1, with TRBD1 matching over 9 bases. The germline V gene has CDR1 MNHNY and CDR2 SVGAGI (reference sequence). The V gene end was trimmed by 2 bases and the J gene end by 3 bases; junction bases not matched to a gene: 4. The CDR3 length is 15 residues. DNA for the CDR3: TGTGCCAGCAGTTACGGGACAGGGTGGGACACTGAAGCTTTCTTT. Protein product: CASSYGTGWDTEAFF.